This T cell receptor (beta chain) was observed in a study of T cell repertoires in cytomegalovirus infection. In the study overall: Public signatures in TCR beta pointed to CMV infection and matching HLA type.

This clonotype was recorded many times. From germline, CDR1 is MNHNS and CDR2 SASEGT. V was trimmed by 10 bases and J by 2 bases, leaving 20 bases between them. The CDR3 is 16 residues long. TCRdb reanalysed the reads using MiXCR and keeps one entry per CDR3 protein. The sample consists of some 400,000 distinct CDR3 sequences, 31% of them appearing once. Sample: PBMCs. This TCR was sampled from a human donor in good health (CMV status not recorded). Some clones in this sample may be carry-over from other donors' samples. The chain links TRBV6-1 to TRBJ1-4; maybe TRBD1 (6 bases). Here the CDR3 reads CATSSRLRGTNEKLFF. CDR3 DNA: TGTGCCACCTCTTCGCGGCTCAGGGGCACTAATGAAAAACTGTTTTTT.